This entry concerns a single T cell receptor beta chain. Its target is not known. This sample stems from a study of response to subunit inactivated influenza vaccine. Study observations and caveats: Each seasonal flu vaccination may recruit only limited new T cells, authors suggested.

TCRdb ran MiXCR on the RT-PCR reads and lists one entry per CDR3 protein. The sample has about 650,000 distinct CDR3 sequences; around 13% are singletons. The CDR3 has 16 residues. CDR1 is SGHDT, CDR2 YYEEEE, per germline. The junction had 9 bases not matched to a gene; V was cut back by 4 bases and J by 6 bases. The starting material was PBMCs from blood, obtained about 14 days before vaccination. The source is a man in his fifties who received an inactivated influenza vaccine. The chain carries TRBV5-6 and TRBJ2-1, with 11 bases lining up with TRBD2. DNA of the CDR3: TGTGCCAGCAGCATGACTAGCGGGAAAACTGCCAATGAGCAGTTCTTC. As protein: CASSMTSGKTANEQFF.